The 32 T cell receptor beta chains below come from one sample, sequenced in a study of control samples from healthy donors and cancer patients. This table comes from immunoSEQ multiplex PCR, and its TCRdb copy is limited to in-frame clones, with some not included. This table holds fewer than 95,000 clones, approximately 90% found once. The sequencing sample was made of blood. All receptors derive from a woman in her forties or fifties in good health.

The gene calls are TRBV2 and TRBJ2-1; D unresolved. Germline lookup yields CDR1 SNHLY and CDR2 FYNNEI. The CDR3 consists of 12 residues. The V end lost 6 bases, the J end lost 9 bases, and 12 bases lay between the germline ends. The CDR3 here is CASRAERFEQFF. CDR3 DNA sequence: TGTGCCAGCAGGGCAGAAAGGTTTGAGCAGTTCTTC.

The genes are TRBV4-1 and TRBJ2-1; tentatively, D is TRBD1 (6 bases). V was trimmed by 1 base and J by 5 bases, leaving 12 bases between them. Germline CDR1 reads MGHRA; CDR2 reads YSYEKL. This CDR3 has 15 amino acids. CDR3 nucleotides: TGCGCCAGCAGCCAAGTATTGGGACAAGACAATGAGCAGTTCTTC. Translated: CASSQVLGQDNEQFF.

The chain is built from TRBV15 and TRBJ2-7; D perhaps matches TRBD1 (5 bases). The V end was cut by 6 bases, the J end by 2 bases, with 8 bases between. The CDR3 spans 12 residues. Germline assignment: CDR1 LNHNV and CDR2 YYDKDF (reference sequence). The chain's CDR3 is CATRGPTYEQYF. The DNA of the CDR3 is TGTGCCACCAGGGGGCCGACCTACGAGCAGTACTTC.

J is TRBJ1-2 and V is TRBV2; D is possibly TRBD1 (5 bases). CDR1 SNHLY and CDR2 FYNNEI come from the germline V gene. This CDR3 is 15 amino acids long. The V end lost 5 bases, the J end lost 2 bases, and 15 bases lay between the germline ends. CDR3 DNA: TGTGCCAGCAGTAAACCTCCGGGGGTCAACTATGGCTACACCTTC. Residues: CASSKPPGVNYGYTF.

This clone was observed a handful of times. CDR3 nucleotides: TGTGCCAGCAGCTACTGGGGGGTAGGATCAGATACGCAGTATTTT. Translating it yields CASSYWGVGSDTQYF. The chain combines TRBV7-2 with TRBJ2-3; D possibly corresponds to TRBD2 (6 bases). Trimming pared 4 bases from V and 4 bases from J, leaving 15 bases between. The CDR3 is made up of 15 amino acids. Germline CDR1 and CDR2: SGHTA and FQGNSA.

This chain connects TRBV18 to TRBJ2-3; the match to TRBD1 covers 8 bases. CDR3 length: 15 amino acids. Germline V CDR1 and CDR2: KGHSH, LQKENI. V lost 0 bases to trimming and J lost 6 bases; unmatched junction nucleotides: 5. The CDR3 protein is CASSPPLQGADTQYF. The CDR3 coding sequence is TGTGCCAGCTCACCACCGCTCCAGGGGGCGGATACGCAGTATTTT.

The chain carries TRBV19 and TRBJ1-2; TRBD1 aligns across 11 bases. V dropped 7 bases and J dropped 6; count of bases not matched to a gene: 10. CDR3 length: 15 amino acids. Germline CDR1 reads LNHDA; CDR2 reads SQIVND (reference sequence). CDR3 sequence reads: CASKRDRGYEDGYTF. The CDR3, as DNA: TGTGCCAGTAAACGGGACAGGGGGTATGAAGATGGCTACACCTTC.

The chain joins TRBV28 to TRBJ2-7; 9 nucleotides align to TRBD2. CDR3 length: 17 amino acids. Germline loops: CDR1 MDHEN, CDR2 SYDVKM. The V and J ends lost 5 bases and 2 bases, in that order; junction bases with no gene match: 13. The CDR3 loop reads CASSPSRQTSGTYEQYF. CDR3 DNA sequence: TGTGCCAGCAGTCCTTCACGTCAGACTAGCGGTACCTACGAGCAGTACTTC.

The rearrangement uses TRBV3-1 (or the pseudogene TRBV3-2) and TRBJ2-7, with TRBD2 matching 10 bases. The germline gives CDR1 LGHDT, CDR2 YNNKEL (reference sequence). This CDR3 comprises 15 residues. Trimming at V came to 4 bases and at J to 3 bases, leaving 6 bases not matched to a gene. The CDR3 reads CASSLSLAGDYEQYF. Here the CDR3 DNA reads TGTGCCAGCAGCCTATCGCTAGCGGGAGACTACGAGCAGTACTTC.

V and J are TRBV29-1 and TRBJ2-7; 10 positions match TRBD1. Germline lookup yields CDR1 SQVTM and CDR2 ANQGSEA. The CDR3 is 17 residues long. J lost 0 bases, V lost 4 bases, and 12 bases had no gene match. The CDR3, as DNA: TGCAGCGTTGCTTCGGGACAGGGGCCCGAGAGCTCCTACGAGCAGTACTTC. Residues: CSVASGQGPESSYEQYF.

V and J are TRBV2 and TRBJ2-5; the D call may be TRBD1 or TRBD2 (6 bases each). Germline CDR1 and CDR2: SNHLY and FYNNEI. Trimming pared 4 bases from V and 1 base from J, leaving 16 bases between. This CDR3 spans 16 amino acids. The CDR3 protein is CASSGGRTDVQETQYF. Here the CDR3 DNA reads TGTGCCAGCAGTGGGGGGAGGACAGACGTCCAAGAGACCCAGTACTTC.

This chain uses TRBV7-3 with TRBJ2-3, with 11 bases fitting TRBD1. CDR3 length: 14 residues. The trim removed 4 bases at V and 5 bases at J, leaving 2 bases unmatched. Looked up from germline, CDR1 is SGHTA and CDR2 is FQGTGA. The CDR3 DNA follows: TGTGCCAGCAGCTCCGGGACAGGGGGAGATACGCAGTATTTT. Protein sequence: CASSSGTGGDTQYF. The full variable domain, completed using reference TRBV7-3 and TRBJ2-3, is GAGVSQTPSNKVTEKGKYVELRCDPISGHTALYWYRQSLGQGPEFLIYFQGTGAADDSGLPNDRFFAVRPEGSVSTLKIQRTERGDSAVYLCASSSGTGGDTQYFGPGTRLTVL.

This chain uses TRBV19 with TRBJ1-1, with D unclear. V lost 8 bases and J 0 bases, leaving 10 bases between the germline ends. The CDR3 sequence is 13 residues long. Germline V gene lookup returns CDR1 LNHDA and CDR2 SQIVND (reference sequence). The DNA of the CDR3 is TGTGCCAGTGCGGGAGGTATGAACACTGAAGCTTTCTTT. Amino acids: CASAGGMNTEAFF.

This chain uses TRBV3-1 (or the pseudogene TRBV3-2) with TRBJ1-1, with D uncertain. Germline V gives CDR1 LGHDT, CDR2 YNNKEL (reference sequence). The germline V and J ends were trimmed by 3 bases and 1 base, with 9 bases remaining between them. This CDR3 region has 14 residues. CDR3 DNA: TGTGCCAGCAGCCAGACGGGCCGGAACACTGAAGCTTTCTTT. It translates to CASSQTGRNTEAFF.

The chain has TRBV5-5 and TRBJ2-7; 10 bases fit TRBD1. The CDR3 covers 16 residues. Germline CDR1 and CDR2: SGHKS and YYEKEE (reference sequence). V lost 3 bases, J lost 3 bases, and 9 bases stayed unmatched. The CDR3 DNA reads TGTGCCAGCAGCTCGTGGGACAGGGGACTCAACTACGAGCAGTACTTC. Translated: CASSSWDRGLNYEQYF. Together with reference TRBV5-5 and TRBJ2-7, the CDR3 gives the full variable domain: DAGVTQSPTHLIKTRGQQVTLRCSPISGHKSVSWYQQVLGQGPQFIFQYYEKEERGRGNFPDRFSARQFPNYSSELNVNALLLGDSALYLCASSSWDRGLNYEQYFGPGTRLTVT.

Regarding this clone: Other DNA sequences from this sample encode an identical CDR3 as well. The rearrangement joins TRBV7-2 to TRBJ2-5; no definite D call. CDR1 is SGHTA and CDR2 is FQGNSA in the germline V gene. The length of the CDR3 is 14 residues. Trimming shortened V by 1 base and J by 1 base, and 7 bases separated the two germline ends. The CDR3 region has the DNA TGTGCCAGCAGCTTAGGGCGGTTCCAAGAGACCCAGTACTTC. Translated, it gives CASSLGRFQETQYF. Together with reference TRBV7-2 and TRBJ2-5, the CDR3 gives the full variable domain: GAGVSQSPSNKVTEKGKDVELRCDPISGHTALYWYRQSLGQGLEFLIYFQGNSAPDKSGLPSDRFSAERTGGSVSTLTIQRTQQEDSAVYLCASSLGRFQETQYFGPGTRLLVL.

This chain joins TRBV5-4 and TRBJ2-7, with 7 nucleotides matching TRBD2. V lost 3 bases, J lost 0 bases, and 3 bases stayed unmatched. Germline V gene data show CDR1 as SGHNT and CDR2 as YYREEE (reference sequence). The CDR3 has 14 amino acids. CDR3 DNA sequence: TGTGCCAGCAGCTCAAGGACTAGCTCCTACGAGCAGTACTTC. Residues: CASSSRTSSYEQYF.

This chain joins TRBV5-4 and TRBJ1-2, with a possible D match to TRBD1 (6 bases). V was clipped by 6 bases and J by 0 bases, with 15 bases between them. Looked up from germline, CDR1 is SGHNT and CDR2 is YYREEE (reference sequence). There are 15 residues in the CDR3. CDR3 in DNA: TGTGCCAGCAACCTTGGTGGACAGACTAACTATGGCTACACCTTC. This gives the protein CASNLGGQTNYGYTF.

J is TRBJ1-1 and V is TRBV29-1, with a tentative D call TRBD1 (5 bases). The V end was cut by 2 bases, the J end by 3 bases, with 13 bases between. Per the germline V gene, CDR1 is SQVTM and CDR2 is ANQGSEA. This CDR3 comprises 14 residues. The CDR3 DNA is TGCAGCGTTGAACGGAGCAGGGCCGACACTGAAGCTTTCTTT. This gives the protein CSVERSRADTEAFF.

Here the CDR3 reads CASSSGTAPFEQYF. CDR3 nucleotide sequence: TGTGCCAGCAGTTCGGGGACAGCCCCTTTCGAGCAGTACTTC. The rearrangement links TRBV27 to TRBJ2-7; 7 bases agree with TRBD1. The CDR3 is made up of 14 amino acids. Germline V gene data show CDR1 as MNHEY and CDR2 as SMNVEV (reference sequence). After removal of 4 bases from V and 6 bases from J, the junction contained 9 bases not matched to a gene.

CDR3 bases: TGTGCCAGCAGTTTAGCCGGGCCCCCCTACGAGCAGTACTTC. Translation: CASSLAGPPYEQYF. The V call is TRBV28, the J call TRBJ2-7; no clear D gene. V was cut by 2 bases and J by 2 bases, with 10 bases left in between. Per germline, CDR1 MDHEN and CDR2 SYDVKM. This CDR3 has 14 amino acids.

This chain uses TRBV18 with TRBJ2-7, with 13 bases fitting TRBD2. Trimming cost V 4 bases and J 6 bases; bases outside gene matches: 9. Germline CDR1 KGHSH, CDR2 LQKENI. This CDR3 is built from 16 residues. In DNA, the CDR3 is TGTGCCAGCTCACTCGGACTAGCGGGAGAAATGGGCGAGCAGTACTTC. As protein: CASSLGLAGEMGEQYF.

The chain carries TRBV7-9 and TRBJ2-1, with no clear D. The germline gives CDR1 SEHNR, CDR2 FQNEAQ (reference sequence). V lost 7 bases, J lost 9 bases, and 13 bases lay in between. This CDR3 is 12 amino acids long. Here the CDR3 DNA reads TGTGCCAGCAACGACCAGCCCCGTGAGCAGTTCTTC. Protein product: CASNDQPREQFF.

The chain is built from TRBV7-3 and TRBJ2-1; D is possibly TRBD2 (5 bases). V gave up 4 bases and J gave up 6 bases, with 13 bases separating them. Germline CDR1 and CDR2: SGHTA and FQGTGA. The CDR3 has 14 residues. CDR3 in DNA: TGTGCCAGCAGCTCTTTGGGGAGTGCCAATGAGCAGTTCTTC. Residues: CASSSLGSANEQFF.

The chain joins TRBV2 to TRBJ2-7, with D possibly called TRBD1 or TRBD2 (5 bases each). Germline loops: CDR1 SNHLY, CDR2 FYNNEI. The CDR3 covers 14 residues. V gave up 7 bases and J gave up 2 bases, with 15 bases separating them. The CDR3 is CASTMPGRTYEQYF. CDR3 coding DNA: TGTGCCAGCACTATGCCGGGACGGACCTACGAGCAGTACTTC.

The sample holds a few counts of this clone. This sequence joins TRBV28 and TRBJ2-1, with 9 nucleotides matching TRBD2. Germline CDR1 reads MDHEN; CDR2 reads SYDVKM. Trimming removed 6 bases from V and 9 bases from J; junction bases left unmatched: 6. This CDR3 comprises 13 residues. The CDR3 is CASSPRLAAEQFF. CDR3 in DNA: TGTGCCAGCAGCCCTCGACTAGCGGCTGAGCAGTTCTTC. Drawing the rest from reference TRBV28 and TRBJ2-1, the complete variable domain is DVKVTQSSRYLVKRTGEKVFLECVQDMDHENMFWYRQDPGLGLRLIYFSYDVKMKEKGDIPEGYSVSREKKERFSLILESASTNQTSMYLCASSPRLAAEQFFGPGTRLTVL.

The chain employs TRBV10-3 and TRBJ1-1; D is unresolved. Trimming pared 5 bases from V and 1 base from J, leaving 11 bases between. The CDR3 is 14 amino acids. CDR1 ENHRY and CDR2 SYGVKD come from the germline V gene. The CDR3 protein is CAISSPQGNTEAFF. CDR3 in DNA: TGTGCCATCAGTTCCCCCCAAGGGAACACTGAAGCTTTCTTT.

The chain has TRBV18 and TRBJ2-1; 8 bases are a match to TRBD1. This CDR3 has 15 residues. V gave up 3 bases and J gave up 7 bases; unmatched junction bases: 8. Germline lookup yields CDR1 KGHSH and CDR2 LQKENI. The CDR3 nucleotides are TGTGCCAGCTCACCGGGGCAGGGGGCCGGAAATGAGCAGTTCTTC. Amino acid sequence: CASSPGQGAGNEQFF.

For this clone: This sample includes further DNA sequences coding for the same CDR3. The chain employs TRBV7-2 and TRBJ2-5; possible D gene TRBD2, 5 bases. Germline CDR1 reads SGHTA; CDR2 reads FQGNSA. This CDR3 region has 14 residues. V shed 1 base and J shed 5 bases, with 11 bases lying between them. CDR3 region: CASSLGGLGETQYF. CDR3 nucleotides: TGTGCCAGCAGCTTAGGAGGGTTGGGGGAGACCCAGTACTTC.

This chain's CDR3 is CASSFRGGVLNEQFF. CDR3 bases: TGTGCCAGCAGCTTTAGGGGCGGGGTCCTCAATGAGCAGTTCTTC. The chain is built from TRBV5-4 and TRBJ2-1, with D maybe TRBD2 (6 bases). Trimming took 2 bases from V and 6 from J, leaving 15 bases between them. Germline CDR1 SGHNT, CDR2 YYREEE (reference sequence). CDR3 length: 15 residues.

The rearrangement uses TRBV24-1 and TRBJ2-1, with D maybe TRBD2 (6 bases). In germline, CDR1 is KGHDR, CDR2 SFDVKD. The CDR3 runs to 15 residues. Trimming cost V 4 bases and J 4 bases, with 13 bases left between them. CDR3: CATSDEDGGYNEQFF. The DNA for the CDR3 is TGTGCCACCAGTGACGAGGACGGAGGGTACAATGAGCAGTTCTTC.

The rearrangement joins TRBV18 to TRBJ1-6; possibly TRBD1 for D (5 bases). V was shortened by 2 bases and J by 5 bases, with 10 bases between the two germline ends. Germline CDR1 reads KGHSH; CDR2 reads LQKENI. This CDR3 comprises 15 residues. For the CDR3, the DNA is TGTGCCAGCTCACCAGGTTTAGGGGATAATTCACCCCTCCACTTT. It yields the protein CASSPGLGDNSPLHF.